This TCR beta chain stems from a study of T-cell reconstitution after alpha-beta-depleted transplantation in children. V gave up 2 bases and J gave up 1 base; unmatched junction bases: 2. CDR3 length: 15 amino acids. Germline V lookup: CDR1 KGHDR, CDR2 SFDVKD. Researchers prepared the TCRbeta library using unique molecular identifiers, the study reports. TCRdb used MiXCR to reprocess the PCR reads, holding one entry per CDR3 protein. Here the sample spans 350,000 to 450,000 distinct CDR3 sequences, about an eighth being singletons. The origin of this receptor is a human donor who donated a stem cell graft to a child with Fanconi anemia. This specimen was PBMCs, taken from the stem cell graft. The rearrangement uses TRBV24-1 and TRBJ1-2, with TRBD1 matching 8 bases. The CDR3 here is CATSDSDRVNYGYTF. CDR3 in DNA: TGTGCCACCAGTGATTCGGACAGGGTTAACTATGGCTACACCTTC.